A selection of T cell receptor beta chains follows, all from one sample in a study of cytomegalovirus exposure and HLA in healthy donors. The repertoire was sequenced with immunoSEQ multiplex PCR; TCRdb's copy has only in-frame clones and lacks some. The data contain 150,000 or so clones, roughly 70% of them singletons. Sequenced input: PBMCs. The receptors were sampled from a man younger than 30 in good health and CMV-seropositive. CDR3s include the opening cysteine and the closing phenylalanine or tryptophan. D genes are given only for firm matches. Clone size is not always given. Where it is, it says once, few, many or a class for expanded clones.

clone_size: NA
j_call: TRBJ2-7
v_call: TRBV2
d_call: NA
cdr3_aa: CASSEAIQVHEQYF
cdr3_nt: TGTGCCAGCAGTGAAGCTATCCAGGTCCACGAGCAGTACTTC

clone_size: NA
j_call: TRBJ1-1
v_call: TRBV25-1
d_call: NA
cdr3_aa: CASSRNQGFLEAFF
cdr3_nt: TGTGCCAGCAGTAGGAATCAGGGATTCTTAGAAGCTTTCTTT

clone_size: NA
j_call: TRBJ2-7
v_call: TRBV28
d_call: NA
cdr3_aa: CASSFSEASYEQYF
cdr3_nt: TGTGCCAGCAGTTTCAGTGAGGCCTCCTACGAGCAGTACTTC

clone_size: NA
j_call: TRBJ2-1
v_call: TRBV11-3
d_call: TRBD2
cdr3_aa: CASSAGLAGVNEQFF
cdr3_nt: TGTGCCAGCAGCGCGGGACTAGCGGGAGTAAATGAGCAGTTCTTC

clone_size: NA
j_call: TRBJ1-6
v_call: TRBV27
d_call: NA
cdr3_aa: CASGGQDPQPYNSPLHF
cdr3_nt: TGTGCCAGCGGAGGGCAGGACCCCCAGCCCTATAATTCACCCCTCCACTTT

clone_size: few
j_call: TRBJ1-6
v_call: TRBV19
d_call: NA
cdr3_aa: CASSILGASYNSPLHF
cdr3_nt: TGTGCCAGTAGTATATTGGGAGCCTCCTATAATTCACCCCTCCACTTT

clone_size: NA
j_call: TRBJ2-7
v_call: TRBV15
d_call: TRBD1
cdr3_aa: CATRGGQGNPYEQYF
cdr3_nt: TGTGCCACCAGGGGTGGACAGGGAAACCCCTACGAGCAGTACTTC

clone_size: few
j_call: TRBJ2-3
v_call: TRBV28
d_call: TRBD2
cdr3_aa: CASSLGPPGLAPPGF
cdr3_nt: TGTGCCAGCAGTTTAGGTCCTCCGGGACTAGCGCCTCCTGGGTTT

clone_size: NA
j_call: TRBJ1-3
v_call: TRBV19
d_call: NA
cdr3_aa: CASSIQAYGNTIYF
cdr3_nt: TGTGCCAGTAGTATCCAAGCGTACGGAAACACCATATATTTT

clone_size: few
j_call: TRBJ1-6
v_call: TRBV10-1
d_call: TRBD1
cdr3_aa: CASREDRGYNSPLHF
cdr3_nt: TGCGCCAGCAGGGAGGACAGGGGATATAATTCACCCCTCCACTTT